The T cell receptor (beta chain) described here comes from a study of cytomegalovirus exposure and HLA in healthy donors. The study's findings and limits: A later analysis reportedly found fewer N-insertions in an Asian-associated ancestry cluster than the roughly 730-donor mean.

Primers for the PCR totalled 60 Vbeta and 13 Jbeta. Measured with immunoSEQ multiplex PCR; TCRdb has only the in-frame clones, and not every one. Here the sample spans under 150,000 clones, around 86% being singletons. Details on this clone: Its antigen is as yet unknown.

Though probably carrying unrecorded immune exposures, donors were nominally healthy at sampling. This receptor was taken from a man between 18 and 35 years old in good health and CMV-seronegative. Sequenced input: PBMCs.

This CDR3 is CAARDSEYHF. In nucleotides, the CDR3 is TGTGCCGCTCGGGACAGCGAGTATCATTTT. The V and J genes are TRBV19 and TRBJ1-5; 7 nucleotides align to TRBD1. J lost 16 bases, V lost 11 bases, and 11 bases had no gene match. The CDR3 runs 10 residues. Germline-derived CDR1 and CDR2 are LNHDA and SQIVND (reference sequence). The full variable domain, with the rest looked up from reference TRBV19 and TRBJ1-5, is DGGITQSPKYLFRKEGQNVTLSCEQNLNHDAMYWYRQDPGQGLRLIYYSQIVNDFQKGDIAEGYSVSREKKESFPLTVTSAQKNPTAFYLCAARDSEYHFGDGTRLSIL.